These 10 T cell receptor beta chains were all obtained from the same sample, sequenced in a study of T-cell reconstitution after alpha-beta-depleted transplantation in children. Library preparation (for TCRbeta) was performed with unique molecular identifiers. TCRdb passed the PCR reads through MiXCR, listing each CDR3 protein once. The sample holds approximately 500,000 distinct CDR3 sequences, approximately 10% seen once. The starting material was PBMCs, obtained before TCRalphabeta/CD19-depleted stem cell transplant. These receptors were collected from a child aged 2 to 10 with inherited bone marrow failure, due to receive a stem cell transplant.

J is TRBJ2-7 and V is TRBV6-1, with a possible D match to TRBD1 (6 bases). The CDR3 covers 14 residues. Germline assignment: CDR1 MNHNS and CDR2 SASEGT. V lost 7 bases, J lost 2 bases, and 15 bases lay in between. In DNA, the CDR3 is TGTGCCAGCACGGACAGCGAAACCACCTACGAGCAGTACTTC. Its protein product is CASTDSETTYEQYF.

Many counts were recorded for this clonotype. This chain joins TRBV12-3 or TRBV12-4 and TRBJ1-2; D perhaps matches TRBD1 (5 bases). V was shortened by 9 bases and J by 6 bases, with 14 bases between the two germline ends. The CDR3 is 12 residues long. CDR3 sequence reads: CASLQAGHGYTF. The CDR3 DNA is TGTGCCAGTCTACAGGCAGGGCATGGCTACACCTTC.

J is TRBJ2-3 and V is TRBV29-1; D is undetermined. V lost 7 bases to trimming and J lost 0 bases, with 11 bases between them. Germline-derived CDR1 and CDR2 are SQVTM and ANQGSEA. The CDR3 loop spans 13 amino acids. The CDR3 is CSGVKGSTDTQYF. The DNA of the CDR3 is TGCAGCGGAGTAAAAGGTAGCACAGATACGCAGTATTTT.

The J gene is TRBJ2-1, the V gene TRBV15; no reliable D call. V shed 0 bases and J shed 3 bases, with 12 bases lying between them. The CDR3 extends over 16 amino acids. Germline V gives CDR1 LNHNV, CDR2 YYDKDF (reference sequence). CDR3 DNA sequence: TGTGCCACCAGCAGAGAAGTGGCGGAACTCTACAATGAGCAGTTCTTC. Its translation: CATSREVAELYNEQFF.

The chain has TRBV6-2 or TRBV6-3 and TRBJ1-2; D is perhaps TRBD1 (6 bases). Trimming removed 6 bases at V and 7 bases at J, with 15 bases between. CDR1 is MNHEY, CDR2 SVGEGT, per germline. The CDR3 consists of 13 residues. CDR3 loop: CASRWGHAGGYTF. In DNA form, the CDR3 reads TGTGCCAGCAGATGGGGACATGCGGGTGGCTACACCTTC.

This clonotype was recorded at least ten times. The chain combines TRBV14 with TRBJ2-2; 7 bases map to TRBD2. Germline values: CDR1 SGHDN, CDR2 FVKESK. V lost 0 bases and J lost 4; bases outside the gene matches: 5. The CDR3 runs to 16 residues. The CDR3 loop is CASSQDPGGLTGELFF. The DNA for the CDR3 is TGTGCCAGCAGCCAAGATCCGGGAGGCCTCACCGGGGAGCTGTTTTTT.

This clonotype was observed many times. This chain joins TRBV7-9 and TRBJ1-3; 8 bases agree with TRBD1. The CDR3 has 15 amino acids. Germline CDR1 reads SEHNR; CDR2 reads FQNEAQ (reference sequence). J gave up 4 bases and V 5 bases, and 7 bases lay outside the gene matches. CDR3 DNA: TGTGCCAGCAGCGGATGGACAGGGTCCGGAAACACCATATATTTT. Protein sequence: CASSGWTGSGNTIYF.

Concerning this clonotype: A read error may explain this, as a much larger clone is one base away. V usage is TRBV9 and J usage is TRBJ2-3; D gene ambiguous. Germline V gene sequence: CDR1 SGDLS, CDR2 YYNGEE. This CDR3 region has 14 residues. CDR3 protein: CASSAQDHTDTLYF. CDR3 DNA: TGTGCCAGCAGCGCTCAGGACCACACAGATACGCTGTATTTT.

This clonotype was observed at least ten times. The chain's CDR3 is CASSLHVGMDGGRSDTQYF. CDR3 coding DNA: TGTGCCAGCAGTTTACATGTGGGCATGGATGGCGGGAGATCTGATACGCAGTATTTT. The chain has TRBV27 and TRBJ2-3; 7 positions agree with TRBD2. This CDR3 is built from 19 residues. Losses at the gene ends were 2 bases for V and 6 bases for J; bases not matched to a gene: 20. Germline V gene data show CDR1 as MNHEY and CDR2 as SMNVEV (reference sequence).

The sample holds many counts of this clonotype. The gene calls are TRBV29-1 and TRBJ2-1; TRBD1 matches 9 bases. The V gene's germline CDR1 is SQVTM and CDR2 ANQGSEA. This CDR3 region has 16 residues. V lost 7 bases to trimming and J lost 4 bases; unmatched junction nucleotides: 14. Written as DNA, the CDR3 is TGCAGCGCCTCCCGGGACAGGGTTTTACCGTACAATGAGCAGTTCTTC. It yields the protein CSASRDRVLPYNEQFF.